A selection of T cell receptor beta chains follows, all from one sample in a study of beta chain features in type 1 diabetes. Profiling relied on immunoSEQ multiplex PCR, and the TCRdb table lists in-frame clones only, not all of them. This table has over 20,000 clones, roughly 53% appearing once. The sample taken for sequencing was stem cell memory CD4+ T cells from blood. Receptors were obtained from a man aged 25-40 years with type 1 diabetes. CDR3s include the opening cysteine and the closing phenylalanine or tryptophan. The D gene is left open where the match is weak.

J | V | D | DNA | CDR3
TRBJ1-2 | TRBV6-1 | . | TGTGCCAGCAGTGAAGGTCCAGGATCCTATGGCTACACCTTC | CASSEGPGSYGYTF
TRBJ1-3 | TRBV4-1 | TRBD1 | TGCGCCAGCAGCCACTGGCCGGGACAGAGCTCTGGAAACACCATATATTTT | CASSHWPGQSSGNTIYF
TRBJ2-1 | TRBV5-5 | TRBD2 | TGTGCCAGCAGCTTGTTAGTTGGAATCGGGACTAGTTCCGATGAGCAGTTCTTC | CASSLLVGIGTSSDEQFF
TRBJ1-6 | TRBV5-4 | . | TGTGCCAGCAGCAGGGGTGGCTCCTATAATTCACCCCTCCACTTT | CASSRGGSYNSPLHF
TRBJ2-7 | TRBV30 | TRBD2 | TGTGCCTGGAGTGCTGGGGGGGGGTACGAGCAGTACTTC | CAWSAGGGYEQYF
TRBJ1-1 | TRBV5-1 | . | TGCGCCAGCAGCTTGGCCGGAGGGTATTCTGAAGCTTTCTTT | CASSLAGGYSEAFF
TRBJ2-3 | TRBV29-1 | TRBD2 | TGCAGCGTTGAAGTTGGGACTAGCGGTGATACTACGCAGTATTTT | CSVEVGTSGDTTQYF
TRBJ2-3 | TRBV7-9 | . | TGTGCCAGCAGCTTGGGCGATGACGGCACAGATACGCAGTATTTT | CASSLGDDGTDTQYF
TRBJ1-3 | TRBV9 | . | TGTGCCAGCAGCGTCCTGGAGAGCCCCTCTGGAAACACCATATATTTT | CASSVLESPSGNTIYF
TRBJ2-3 | TRBV5-4 | TRBD1 | TGTGCCAGCAGCCCGGGACAGATAATTAGCACAGATACGCAGTATTTT | CASSPGQIISTDTQYF
TRBJ1-2 | TRBV5-1 | TRBD1 | TGCGCCAGCAGCGAAGGGACAGAACCCTATGGCTACACCTTC | CASSEGTEPYGYTF
TRBJ2-7 | TRBV7-9 | . | TGTGCCAGCAGCACTCAGGGGATGGGCTACGAGCAGTACTTC | CASSTQGMGYEQYF
TRBJ1-1 | TRBV29-1 | . | TGCAGCGTTGATGGGCGGGGTGGCACTGAAGCTTTCTTT | CSVDGRGGTEAFF
TRBJ2-7 | TRBV6-1 | . | TGTGCCAGCAGTGAAGCGGGAGGCTGGAGGTATCGCGAGCAGTACTTC | CASSEAGGWRYREQYF
TRBJ2-3 | TRBV5-4 | TRBD2 | TGTGCCAGCAGCTTACCGGGACTAGCGGGACACACAGATACGCAGTATTTT | CASSLPGLAGHTDTQYF